The following is a T cell receptor (beta chain) sequence with its context. The antigen remains undetermined. This may come from a read error, since a much larger clone is one base off. Attachment of unique molecular identifiers was made to individual cDNA molecules. TCRdb passed the 5' RACE reads through MiXCR, listing each CDR3 protein once. Altogether more than 90,000 distinct CDR3 sequences are present, approximately 10% being singletons, with the ten largest covering roughly 4.9%. This entry comes from a study of early T cells in non-severe SARS-CoV-2 infection. Notes on the study in general: Database matching using VDJdb favored anti-spike CD8 responses, with private and CD4 specificities left missing.

The CDR3 contains 14 residues. Looked up from germline, CDR1 is KGHSH and CDR2 is LQKENI. This chain connects TRBV18 to TRBJ2-3; tentative D call: TRBD2 (5 bases). The sequence was obtained from an adult who was a healthcare worker with PCR-confirmed SARS-CoV-2 infection or an uninfected control (not recorded which). The sequencing sample was made of whole blood. DNA of the CDR3: TGTGCCAGCTCACCACAGACTAATACAGATACGCGGTATTTT. This encodes CASSPQTNTDTRYF.